Listed below are T cell receptor beta chains from one sample, sequenced in a study of cytomegalovirus exposure and HLA in healthy donors. Sequenced by immunoSEQ multiplex PCR; TCRdb stores in-frame clones only, minus some. In the table there are around 190,000 clones, around nine tenths of which are singletons. The sample consisted of PBMCs. These receptors all stem from a woman under 30 in good health and CMV-seronegative. Each CDR3 is given with its conserved first and last residue. Fields, in order: D gene, J gene, clone size, V gene, CDR3 DNA, CDR3 protein. A D gene is named only where the DNA matches it firmly. Clone size is shown for a subset of rows, as once, few, many or a class of expanded clone.

- TRBJ1-6 - TRBV4-2 TGTGCCAGCAGCCAAGAAGGTGTCAGCGGACCGAGTTCACCCCTCCACTTT CASSQEGVSGPSSPLHF
- TRBJ2-1 - TRBV4-1 TGCGCCAGCAGCCAAGAACTGGTCAATGAGCAGTTCTTC CASSQELVNEQFF
TRBD2 TRBJ2-5 - TRBV7-3 TGTGCCAGCAGCTTAGCGGGAGGAGAGACCCAGTACTTC CASSLAGGETQYF
- TRBJ1-1 - TRBV28 TGTGCCAGCAGTTTTCTAGCTGAAGCTTTCTTT CASSFLAEAFF
TRBD1 TRBJ1-1 - TRBV20-1 TGCAGTGTCCTGACAGGGACTGAAGCTTTCTTT CSVLTGTEAFF
TRBD1 TRBJ1-5 - TRBV19 TGTGCCAGTAGTATGTTGGGACAGGGAATAGATCAGCCCCAGCATTTT CASSMLGQGIDQPQHF
TRBD1 TRBJ2-5 - TRBV13 TGTGCCAGCAGCCCGGACAGGCAATCAGAGACCCAGTACTTC CASSPDRQSETQYF
- TRBJ2-7 - TRBV7-2 TGTGCCAGCAGCACCGACAGATCCTACGAGCAGTACTTC CASSTDRSYEQYF
- TRBJ1-2 - TRBV6-5 TGCGCCAGCAGCAAGTCCGCCCTAGACCGAAAATACACCTTC CASSKSALDRKYTF
TRBD1 TRBJ1-2 - TRBV4-2 TGTGCCAGCAGCCAAGGGACAGGGGAACGGGGCTACACCTTC CASSQGTGERGYTF
- TRBJ2-7 - TRBV13 TGTGCCAGCAGCTCGGGACACCCCGAGCAGTACTTC CASSSGHPEQYF
TRBD1 TRBJ2-7 - TRBV5-1 TGCGCCAGCAGCTTGGAGGGACAGGGCAAGCAGTACTTC CASSLEGQGKQYF
TRBD2 TRBJ2-1 - TRBV7-9 TGTGCCAGCAGCTTATCAGGGAGGGATGAGCAGTTCTTC CASSLSGRDEQFF
- TRBJ1-1 - TRBV18 TGTGCCAGCTCACTAATGACGGGAACCATGAACACTGAAGCTTTCTTT CASSLMTGTMNTEAFF
- TRBJ1-5 - TRBV19 TGTGCCAGTAGTCCGGGACACGAGTTCGGTCAGCCCCAGCATTTT CASSPGHEFGQPQHF
- TRBJ2-7 - TRBV29-1 TGCAGCGTTGAGAGTGGGGCAGCCTACGAGCAGTACTTC CSVESGAAYEQYF
- TRBJ1-2 - TRBV6-1 TGTGCCAGCAGTGAAGCCCTCCCGGCAGGGAGGTTCGGGGGCTACACCTTC CASSEALPAGRFGGYTF
- TRBJ1-2 - TRBV5-6 TGTGCCAGCAGCTTGAAAGTTTCTATCTATGGCTACACCTTC CASSLKVSIYGYTF
TRBD2 TRBJ2-1 - TRBV7-3 TGTGCCAGCAGCATAGGACTAGCGGGAGTGGGGGAGCAGTTCTTC CASSIGLAGVGEQFF
TRBD1 TRBJ2-2 few TRBV28 TGTGCCAGCAGACGGGCTGACAGGGGGGACACCGGGGAGCTGTTTTTT CASRRADRGDTGELFF
- TRBJ2-3 - TRBV19 TGTGCCAGTAGTATGACCCTGACGGGTAAAGATACGCAGTATTTT CASSMTLTGKDTQYF
- TRBJ1-3 - TRBV5-1 TGCGCCAGCAGCAGCGGGACACCGGTCATCAGCACCATATATTTT CASSSGTPVISTIYF
TRBD2 TRBJ2-7 - TRBV2 TGTGCCAGCAGCGAACGGCAGGGAGGGTTTTACGAGCAGTACTTC CASSERQGGFYEQYF
- TRBJ1-5 - TRBV28 TGTGCCAGCTTTTTCCGGGACTACAGTAATCAGCCCCAGCATTTT CASFFRDYSNQPQHF
TRBD2 TRBJ2-5 - TRBV11-3 TGTGCCAGCAGCTTAGATGGAATAGCGGGAGAGACCCAGTACTTC CASSLDGIAGETQYF
TRBD1 TRBJ1-1 once TRBV10-3 TGTGCCATCAGCGTCCAGGGGGACACTGAAGCTTTCTTT CAISVQGDTEAFF
- TRBJ2-2 - TRBV7-2 TGTGCCAGCAGCCAAAGGCGGGGAACAACCGGGGAGCTGTTTTTT CASSQRRGTTGELFF
TRBD2 TRBJ2-7 once TRBV4-2 TGTGCCAGCAGCCCAATCTCCAGCGGGAGCCAGTCCTACGAGCAGTACTTC CASSPISSGSQSYEQYF
- TRBJ1-6 - TRBV30 TGTGCCTGGAGTGGGTTCCTCAACGGTTCACCCCTCCACTTT CAWSGFLNGSPLHF
TRBD1 TRBJ1-5 few TRBV5-6 TGTGCCAGCGGTCGGTGGGACAGGGCAAATCAGCCCCAGCATTTT CASGRWDRANQPQHF
TRBD2 TRBJ2-5 - TRBV13 TGTGCCAGCAGCTCCTGGACTAGCGGGGGGCCCCAGGAGACCCAGTACTTC CASSSWTSGGPQETQYF
- TRBJ2-7 - TRBV7-9 TGTGCCAGCAGCTACCCCCCGTCAGGGGCCGAGCAGTACTTC CASSYPPSGAEQYF
- TRBJ1-5 few TRBV2 TGTGCCAGCAGTGCCCAGGGCCACCCCGTGACCCAGCATTTT CASSAQGHPVTQHF
TRBD1 TRBJ1-2 - TRBV5-5 TGTGCCAGCAGCTTGGGGGCCGGGACAGGGGTTGGCTACACCTTC CASSLGAGTGVGYTF
TRBD2 TRBJ2-1 - TRBV27 TGTGCCAGCAGCCTAGCGGGAGTGGGGGATGAGCAGTTCTTC CASSLAGVGDEQFF
TRBD2 TRBJ2-7 - TRBV2 TGTGCCAGCAGTGAGGGTAGCGGGGGGATGCAGTACTTC CASSEGSGGMQYF